This T cell receptor beta chain was retrieved from a study of response to subunit inactivated influenza vaccine. Findings of the study overall: Few new T cells, the authors suggested, are recruited by each seasonal influenza vaccination.

TCRdb re-derived calls from the RT-PCR reads in MiXCR, one entry per CDR3 protein. The sample holds hundreds of thousands of distinct CDR3 sequences, about a fifth seen once. This clonotype was observed a few times. Its antigen is currently unknown. The receptor's source is a man aged 45-65 years who received an inactivated influenza vaccine. The specimen comprised PBMCs from blood, sampled approximately 5 days after vaccination.

This chain's CDR3 is CAISVTNYYEQYF. CDR3 DNA sequence: TGTGCCATCAGTGTGACTAACTACTACGAGCAGTACTTC. The gene calls are TRBV10-3 and TRBJ2-7, with D tentatively TRBD2 (5 bases). CDR1 is ENHRY, CDR2 SYGVKD, per germline. The CDR3 totals 13 residues. V dropped 4 bases and J dropped 3 bases, with 10 bases sitting between them.